The 29 T cell receptor beta chains reported below all come from one sample, sequenced in a study of blood T cell repertoires in COVID-19. TCRdb's copy holds only in-frame clones and misses some; the assay was immunoSEQ multiplex PCR. The data contain 100,000 to 150,000 clones, roughly nine tenths of them singletons. Material: peripheral blood. The receptor source for this set is a woman between 65 and 79 years old with COVID-19, enrolled during active disease.

The V gene is TRBV5-1, the J gene TRBJ2-5, with 12 nucleotides matching TRBD2. The CDR3 spans 17 residues. The germline V gene encodes CDR1 SGHRS and CDR2 YFSETQ. The ends lost 3 bases at V and 2 bases at J; junction bases unmatched: 8. CDR3 sequence (DNA): TGCGCCAGCAGCTCGGTACTAGCGGGGGGTCAACAAGAGACCCAGTACTTC. It translates to CASSSVLAGGQQETQYF.

V is TRBV5-5 and J is TRBJ1-5, with 8 bases matching TRBD1. Unmatched junction bases numbered 15, after V lost 4 bases and J lost 0 bases. This CDR3 region has 19 residues. Germline V gene lookup returns CDR1 SGHKS and CDR2 YYEKEE (reference sequence). The CDR3: CASSPGTGGNVYSNQPQHF. The CDR3 bases are TGTGCCAGCAGCCCCGGGACAGGCGGAAACGTTTATAGCAATCAGCCCCAGCATTTT.

The chain combines TRBV20-1 with TRBJ2-3; 7 nucleotides align to TRBD2. This CDR3 has 14 amino acids. Per germline, CDR1 DFQATT and CDR2 SNEGSKA (reference sequence). After removal of 3 bases from V and 2 bases from J, the junction contained 5 bases not matched to a gene. As DNA, the CDR3 is TGCAGTGCTAGTATACTAGCGTACACAGATACGCAGTATTTT. This gives the protein CSASILAYTDTQYF.

The V call is TRBV12-3 or TRBV12-4, the J call TRBJ1-4; D is undetermined. CDR3 length: 12 amino acids. V was cut by 4 bases and J by 5 bases, with 5 bases left in between. The CDR3, as DNA: TGTGCCAGCAGTTGGGAGAATGAAAAACTGTTTTTT. Translated: CASSWENEKLFF.

This chain links TRBV7-8 with TRBJ2-2; D call uncertain. The CDR3 sequence is 15 residues long. The V gene's germline CDR1 is SGHVS and CDR2 FQNEAQ. Trimming shortened V by 1 base and J by 5 bases, and 11 bases separated the two germline ends. CDR3 sequence (DNA): TGTGCCAGCAGCTTAGGTTCAGGTCAAACCGGGGAGCTGTTTTTT. This translates into CASSLGSGQTGELFF.

The chain links TRBV5-1 to TRBJ1-1; 9 nucleotides line up with TRBD1. The CDR3 loop spans 14 amino acids. Trimming cost V 6 bases and J 3 bases; bases outside gene matches: 6. Germline assignment: CDR1 SGHRS and CDR2 YFSETQ. CDR3 coding DNA: TGCGCCAGCACCCAACAGGGGGCCCACACTGAAGCTTTCTTT. It is translated as CASTQQGAHTEAFF.

The V call is TRBV2, the J call TRBJ2-1, with 9 bases aligning to TRBD2. V shed 6 bases and J 10 bases; nucleotides not matched to a gene: 10. This CDR3 contains 14 residues. Germline CDR1 is SNHLY and CDR2 is FYNNEI. CDR3 loop: CASRAGTSKLEQFF. As DNA, the CDR3 is TGTGCCAGCAGGGCCGGGACTAGCAAACTGGAGCAGTTCTTC.

The chain employs TRBV28 and TRBJ1-5, with 10 positions matching TRBD1. The V segment lost 6 bases and the J segment 9 bases; nucleotides outside the gene matches: 5. The CDR3 has 13 amino acids. Germline assignment: CDR1 MDHEN and CDR2 SYDVKM. CDR3 sequence reads: CASRTGQGRPQHF. The CDR3 DNA reads as TGTGCCAGCAGGACGGGACAGGGGAGGCCCCAGCATTTT.

The CDR3 reads CASSPSGQVLYDEKLFF. CDR3 coding DNA: TGTGCCAGTAGTCCGTCGGGACAGGTTTTGTATGATGAAAAACTGTTTTTT. This chain connects TRBV19 to TRBJ1-4; 8 nucleotides align to TRBD1. The CDR3 is 17 residues long. Germline V gene sequence: CDR1 LNHDA, CDR2 SQIVND (reference sequence). After removal of 5 bases from V and 6 bases from J, the junction contained 14 bases not matched to a gene.

The CDR3 loop is CASSVQQAYEQYF. The DNA of the CDR3 is TGCGCCAGCAGCGTGCAACAGGCCTACGAGCAGTACTTC. The gene calls are TRBV5-1 and TRBJ2-7, with a weak D call TRBD1 (5 bases). Germline values: CDR1 SGHRS, CDR2 YFSETQ. There are 13 residues in the CDR3. The V end was cut by 4 bases, the J end by 2 bases, with 10 bases between.

The chain carries TRBV5-4 and TRBJ2-2; D not certain. Trimming took off 0 bases at V and 4 bases at J, with 7 bases between the two ends. The CDR3 totals 14 residues. Germline V gene lookup returns CDR1 SGHNT and CDR2 YYREEE (reference sequence). CDR3 nucleotide sequence: TGTGCCAGCAGCTTGGTTCACTCCACCGGGGAGCTGTTTTTT. Its translation: CASSLVHSTGELFF.

The V and J genes are TRBV11-2 and TRBJ2-2; 9 positions agree with TRBD2. V gave up 5 bases and J gave up 6 bases; unmatched junction bases: 10. The CDR3 is 16 residues long. Germline lookup yields CDR1 SGHAT and CDR2 FQNNGV. CDR3 sequence reads: CASSRSSAGGPGELFF. The CDR3 coding sequence is TGTGCCAGCAGCCGTTCCTCTGCGGGGGGGCCCGGGGAGCTGTTTTTT. Complete variable domain (other parts from reference TRBV11-2 and TRBJ2-2): EAGVAQSPRYKIIEKRQSVAFWCNPISGHATLYWYQQILGQGPKLLIQFQNNGVVDDSQLPKDRFSAERLKGVDSTLKIQPAKLEDSAVYLCASSRSSAGGPGELFFGEGSRLTVL.

The chain has TRBV3-1 (or the pseudogene TRBV3-2) and TRBJ2-2; possibly TRBD1 for D (5 bases). The ends were cut back, 4 bases at V and 1 base at J, with 10 bases in the middle. The CDR3 is made up of 15 amino acids. Germline CDR1 reads LGHDT; CDR2 reads YNNKEL (reference sequence). CDR3 loop: CASSRQPGNTGELFF. CDR3 sequence (DNA): TGTGCCAGCAGCCGACAGCCAGGGAACACCGGGGAGCTGTTTTTT.

The chain couples TRBV7-2 to TRBJ1-3; D is uncertain. From germline, CDR1 is SGHTA and CDR2 FQGNSA. The CDR3 totals 15 residues. Trimming removed 5 bases from V and 0 bases from J, with 11 bases in between. The CDR3 is CASSRQATSGNTIYF. The CDR3 nucleotides are TGTGCCAGCAGCAGGCAGGCCACCTCTGGAAACACCATATATTTT.

This rearrangement joins TRBV5-4 to TRBJ1-3; D uncertain. V shed 1 base and J shed 0 bases, with 8 bases lying between them. CDR3 length: 15 residues. Germline V lookup: CDR1 SGHNT, CDR2 YYREEE (reference sequence). The CDR3 region has the DNA TGTGCCAGCAGCTTGCGCGGAAACTCTGGAAACACCATATATTTT. Its translation: CASSLRGNSGNTIYF.

This chain links TRBV11-2 with TRBJ2-5, with 7 bases lining up with TRBD1. Germline V gives CDR1 SGHAT, CDR2 FQNNGV. The J segment lost 0 bases and the V segment lost 5 bases, leaving 12 bases of the junction unmatched. The CDR3 is made up of 17 amino acids. The CDR3 bases are TGTGCCAGCAGCCAACACAGGGGTATCGGAAACCAAGAGACCCAGTACTTC. This encodes CASSQHRGIGNQETQYF.

V gene TRBV15 combines with J gene TRBJ1-5; D remains ambiguous. CDR1 and CDR2 (germline): LNHNV, YYDKDF (reference sequence). This CDR3 comprises 16 residues. The V end was cut by 0 bases, the J end by 2 bases, with 11 bases between. The CDR3 DNA reads as TGTGCCACCAGCAGAGATGGCAGCGTGGGCAATCAGCCCCAGCATTTT. It is translated as CATSRDGSVGNQPQHF.

The chain is built from TRBV18 and TRBJ1-6; no firm D call. CDR1 and CDR2 from the germline V gene are KGHSH and LQKENI. CDR3 length: 15 amino acids. Trimming stripped 4 bases from V and 7 bases from J, with 14 bases between. In DNA, the CDR3 is TGTGCCAGCTCACGTCCCCCGGGTCTCAATTCACCCCTCCACTTT. It is translated as CASSRPPGLNSPLHF.

This chain connects TRBV6-5 to TRBJ2-7, with no clear D. The CDR3 sequence is 14 residues long. The germline CDR1 and CDR2 sequences are MNHEY and SVGAGI. V dropped 0 bases and J dropped 2 bases, with 8 bases sitting between them. This CDR3 reads CASSYSLGPYEQYF. The CDR3 DNA reads as TGTGCCAGCAGTTACTCATTGGGCCCCTACGAGCAGTACTTC.

Written as DNA, the CDR3 is TGTGCCACCAGTGACGGGGACAGCAACTCCTACGAGCAGTACTTC. Protein: CATSDGDSNSYEQYF. The chain uses TRBV24-1 and TRBJ2-7; 7 positions agree with TRBD1. V trimming: 4 bases; J trimming: 0 bases; junction bases outside the gene matches: 5. Per germline, CDR1 KGHDR and CDR2 SFDVKD. This CDR3 region has 15 residues.

The chain links TRBV24-1 to TRBJ2-2; D might be TRBD2 (5 bases). The CDR3 spans 14 residues. Trimming shortened V by 5 bases and J by 3 bases, and 9 bases separated the two germline ends. Germline loops: CDR1 KGHDR, CDR2 SFDVKD. CDR3 in amino acids: CATSGQEDTGELFF. The CDR3 region has the DNA TGTGCCACCAGTGGGCAGGAGGACACCGGGGAGCTGTTTTTT.

V usage is TRBV6-1 and J usage is TRBJ2-5, with TRBD2 matching 14 bases. The germline gives CDR1 MNHNS, CDR2 SASEGT. CDR3 size: 19 residues. V gave up 4 bases and J gave up 2 bases; unmatched junction bases: 12. CDR3 DNA: TGTGCCAGCAGTGGCCCCCAGGGGGGACTAGCGGGGGATCAAGAGACCCAGTACTTC. Amino acid sequence: CASSGPQGGLAGDQETQYF.

The chain carries TRBV9 and TRBJ1-1; perhaps TRBD1 as D (6 bases). The V end lost 0 bases, the J end lost 8 bases, and 14 bases lay between the germline ends. There are 14 residues in the CDR3. Germline CDR1 and CDR2: SGDLS and YYNGEE. In DNA form, the CDR3 reads TGTGCCAGCAGCGTAGCTGGGGGCCCGAGCGAAGCTTTCTTT. This gives the protein CASSVAGGPSEAFF.

The chain employs TRBV6-5 and TRBJ2-2; possible D gene TRBD1, 5 bases. The CDR3 has 14 amino acids. Trimming stripped 6 bases from V and 6 bases from J, with 14 bases between. Looked up from germline, CDR1 is MNHEY and CDR2 is SVGAGI. The CDR3 is CASRYMGPAGELFF. The DNA of the CDR3 is TGTGCCAGCAGGTACATGGGGCCCGCCGGGGAGCTGTTTTTT.

The chain joins TRBV19 to TRBJ2-1, with 9 bases matching TRBD2. The CDR3 has 14 amino acids. Per the germline V gene, CDR1 is LNHDA and CDR2 is SQIVND (reference sequence). With 5 bases clipped from V and 3 bases from J, the junction kept 2 bases outside the gene matches. Written as DNA, the CDR3 is TGTGCCAGTAGTGGCGGGGGGGACTACAATGAGCAGTTCTTC. Amino acids: CASSGGGDYNEQFF.

V gene TRBV2 combines with J gene TRBJ2-5, with a weak D call TRBD1 (6 bases). The CDR3 totals 14 residues. Germline loops: CDR1 SNHLY, CDR2 FYNNEI. V shed 6 bases and J shed 1 base, with 12 bases lying between them. The CDR3 bases are TGTGCCAGCAGGCCGGGACAAATCCAAGAGACCCAGTACTTC. Translation gives CASRPGQIQETQYF.

This clone occurred a few times. The V and J genes are TRBV11-2 and TRBJ1-3; the D is unclear. Germline CDR1 reads SGHAT; CDR2 reads FQNNGV. This CDR3 spans 17 amino acids. The germline V and J ends were trimmed by 2 bases and 3 bases, with 17 bases remaining between them. DNA for the CDR3: TGTGCCAGCAGCTTAATGGGCTCCAATTCCTTTGGAAACACCATATATTTT. Translated: CASSLMGSNSFGNTIYF.

This rearrangement joins TRBV20-1 to TRBJ1-3; D call uncertain. The germline V and J ends were trimmed by 5 bases and 4 bases, with 15 bases remaining between them. The CDR3 is 14 amino acids. Germline CDR1 DFQATT, CDR2 SNEGSKA (reference sequence). CDR3 nucleotides: TGCAGTGCTCGTGGAGTGGCACTAGGAAACACCATATATTTT. Its protein is CSARGVALGNTIYF.

This clone was seen only once. The rearrangement joins TRBV7-9 to TRBJ1-1, with TRBD1 identical over 8 bases. The CDR3 totals 11 residues. Trimming at V came to 6 bases and at J to 8 bases, leaving 2 bases not matched to a gene. Looked up from germline, CDR1 is SEHNR and CDR2 is FQNEAQ (reference sequence). CDR3 DNA sequence: TGTGCCAGCAGTCGACAGGGGGAAGCTTTCTTT. Protein product: CASSRQGEAFF.